This T cell receptor (beta chain) originates from a study of cytomegalovirus exposure and HLA in healthy donors (dated by TCRdb to about 2017). Study-wide context: An earlier analysis of 587 of the donors reported 250 to 350 Gb of sequence data and some 120 million unique TCR beta sequences from about 180 million T cells. Approximately 300 gigabases of sequencing data and around 80 million unique TCR sequences made up an early release that covered roughly 670 HLA-typed donors. Of the approximately 400 genotyped donors, approximately 80% fell in the genetic ancestry cluster associated with self-reported Caucasian donors. The study aimed to test whether signatures of past pathogen exposure could be identified by cataloging public T cell receptors. The T cell repertoires of around 670 subjects were profiled by immunosequencing and related to cytomegalovirus serostatus. A separate validation cohort of approximately 120 different subjects was used in addition to the 666-subject first cohort. To predict cytomegalovirus infection status, the study brought together high-throughput TCR immunosequencing, statistical association of individual TCRs with disease status, and machine learning. A later analysis re-analyzed previously published TCR beta repertoires from 666 donors and added high-resolution HLA genotyping to study TCR occurrence patterns. The later analysis used no new phenotypic data to find candidate immune exposures, relying instead on TCR beta sequences and their occurrence across donors. An earlier analysis of 450 to 750 of the donors used high-throughput TCR beta sequencing to judge whether each TCR beta V gene segment behaved as functional or pseudogenic. Donor age, sex, ethnicity and CMV serostatus were compiled together with the repertoire data. A later genetic analysis used genome-wide SNP genotypes for about 55% of the 666 donors, treating that subset as a discovery cohort. Every repertoire in the discovery cohort had been generated on one and the same sequencing platform. Both class I and class II loci were covered by HLA typing, at four-digit resolution. Typing coverage differed by locus: A, B, C, DRB1 and DQB1 were typed in about 620-630 donors, DQA1 in roughly 500, DPA1 in nearly 610, and DPB1 in around 440. A few DR-DQ haplotypes were handled as single units for association and clustering because linkage in the cohort was strong. Among under 450 genotyped donors of the cohort, an average of approximately 250,000 unique TCR beta nucleotide sequences were sequenced per donor, 15% to 20% of them non-productive. General study outcomes and caveats: A few of the identified cytomegalovirus-associated TCR beta chains were confirmed in vitro to be specific for cytomegalovirus antigens. When HLA alleles, especially DR and DQ, strongly co-occurred, TCR associations were difficult to assign to individual alleles. Some IMGT-functional V segments, including TRBV6-2 and TRBV6-3, could not be told apart with the 87-base-pair reads, so those segments were excluded. Because some donors lacked HLA typing at each locus, the association tests relied only on the typed subset. The study gave a list of roughly 150 TCR beta chains associated with cytomegalovirus. For the cohort, immune exposure information was limited to CMV serostatus. A cluster of highly shared sequence variants was judged likely to be a technical artifact of the sequencing pipeline. Linkage disequilibrium might explain the correlated functional status among segregating V segments, but an unknown experimental factor could not be excluded. V-gene and J-gene trimming of TCR beta chains was associated with a missense DCLRE1C variant in a later genetic analysis, and the association was replicated in an independent cohort. This cohort had only TCR beta chains sequenced, and the lack of alpha or paired-chain data limited which features could be detected. A later analysis associated about 18,000 TCR beta sequences with specific HLA alleles at a false discovery rate of 0.05. In both the original and validation cohorts, the classifier was reported to diagnose cytomegalovirus status with high specificity and sensitivity. It was suggested by the authors that the approach could potentially be generalized to other disease states and immunological phenotypes. Presence/absence analyses assumed roughly uniform sequencing depth across donors, an assumption that may not hold. A later analysis found that most CMV-associated TCR beta chains appeared HLA-restricted, with HLA associations seemingly driven largely by CMV exposure. In a later analysis, several top co-occurrence clusters were reported to appear linked to parvovirus B19, influenza, CMV and Epstein-Barr virus. In an earlier analysis of more than 450 of the donors, most TCR beta V segments were observed in productive rearrangements about 87% or about 30% of the time, broadly matching IMGT annotations. Most TCR sequences were observed very rarely across donors, whereas some public TCRs were present in many individuals. In a later analysis, the rate of TCR association differed among HLA loci, with DRB1 alleles having the most associated TCRs and HLA-C alleles having the fewest. In a later genetic analysis, fewer N-insertions in productive TCRs were reported among donors in an Asian-associated ancestry cluster than the approximately 630-donor mean. A further reported finding was that TCR beta sequences accurately predicted the HLA-A and HLA-B alleles for most subjects in the first cohort. The earlier analysis of about 600 of the donors excluded 15 to 20 rarely observed V segments, including chromosome 9 orphons, because counts were too low. A later analysis found that HLA-associated TCR beta chains were more clonally expanded and had lower generation probabilities than equally common non-associated chains.

V is trimmed back by 3 bases and J by 2 bases, and the junction contains 3 bases that no gene match accounts for. The CDR3 sequence holds 16 residues, the cysteine and phenylalanine included. Of all the DNA, just the CDR3 is kept, 48 bases in frame from base 1. The germline V gene gives CDR1 as SGHRS and CDR2 as YFSETQ. About this clone itself: The antigen it recognizes is unknown. Per-base quality was not reported, and no clone a single base away is much larger than it.

The cohort consisted of 600 to 700 healthy bone marrow donors. At the time of sampling, every cohort member was nominally healthy, though immune exposures that went unrecorded were likely present. The donor tested CMV seronegative, placing the donor among the 350 or so seronegative members of the cohort. A peripheral blood sample was provided by each donor, and peripheral blood mononuclear cells were used for TCR beta sequencing. The Qiagen DNeasy Blood Extraction Kit was used to extract genomic DNA from the blood cell samples. The receptor library was made with the immunoSEQ multiplex PCR assay. A mixture of 60 forward primers for TCR Vbeta segments and 13 reverse primers for TCR Jbeta segments was used in the multiplex PCR. The CDR3 region of rearranged TCR beta genes was amplified from genomic DNA by a multiplex PCR assay. Amplified TCR beta libraries were sequenced as 87-base-pair reads on the Illumina HiSeq System. The authors' analysis ran thus. A later analysis counted tens of millions of unique TCR beta chains across the 666 repertoires, and some 11 million of these chains were shared by at least two donors. Raw reads were error-corrected and collapsed into unique sequences with a nearest-neighbor algorithm that merged closely related sequences to remove PCR and sequencing errors. To assign V, D and J gene segments, CDR3 sequences were aligned to IMGT reference sequences. Each retained sequence needed at least a six-nucleotide match to both a V gene segment and a J gene segment. A rearrangement was called productive if the CDR3 had no stop codons and remained in frame with V and J, and every other rearrangement was called non-productive. Following IMGT convention, CDR3 was defined as the stretch from the second conserved V-encoded cysteine to the conserved J-encoded phenylalanine. The earlier analysis of 450 to 750 of the donors excluded any sequence lacking an unambiguous match to a single V gene segment. An earlier analysis of 587 of the donors classified V segments as functional when productive rearrangements were above 56.7% and as segregating when the standard deviation between donors was above 5%. A statistical classification framework was built to diagnose cytomegalovirus status from the catalog of TCR beta chain sequences. A later analysis assigned V and J genes by comparing TCR nucleotide sequences with IMGT/GENE-DB human TR gene sequences. Using the TCRdist pipeline, a later analysis assigned CDR3 sequences along with most-parsimonious VDJ recombination scenarios. In a later analysis, each TCR beta chain was defined by its CDR3 amino acid sequence together with its V-gene family, and reads lacking a unique V-gene family were excluded. A later analysis removed 550 to 700 highly shared, low-generation-probability nucleotide sequences to deal with suspected cross-contamination and a sequencing artifact. In a later analysis, a clonal expansion index was calculated for each public chain from normalized within-repertoire ranks of inferred template counts. A later analysis computed generation probabilities with a VDJ recombination model fitted to out-of-frame rearrangements, and checked the results against IGoR. In a later analysis, TCR-TCR, TCR-HLA and TCR-CMV co-occurrence was scored with hypergeometric tests, and a repertoire-size bias correction was applied to TCR pairs. In a later analysis, false discovery rates were estimated by permuting HLA or CMV assignments 20 times. In a later analysis, co-occurring TCRs were grouped using DBSCAN, with TCRdist sequence similarity added in when clustering inside HLA-allele-positive subsets. Co-occurrence clustering excluded repertoires with fewer than 30,000 or more than 120,000 public chains, plus five with anomalous nucleotide sharing. Imported from immuneACCESS, the table was reduced by TCRdb to in-frame sequences with V and J called. These copies leave out some clones; in studies compared against another copy, an unresolved V gene accounts for under half, and the cause of the remainder is not known. V and J calls and clone size are copied from that table; D and trimming were computed from the DNA. This sample lists just under 150,000 clones; roughly 80% were detected once. Less than 3.5% of the sample belongs to the ten largest clones.

The chain links TRBV5-1 with TRBJ2-3, with 13 central nucleotides matching TRBD2. This sequence was found in a woman in her twenties or thirties in good health and CMV-seronegative. The specimen was PBMCs. The CDR3 here reads CASSSGTSGTTDTQYF. The DNA is as follows: TGCGCCAGCAGCTCTGGGACTAGCGGGACCACAGATACGCAGTATTTT.